This T cell receptor (beta chain) stems from a study of blood T cells in healthy people across ages (dated by TCRdb to about 2015). Concerning the study at large: In model experiments, template switching captured about one uniquely barcoded TCR beta cDNA molecule for every two T cells. To track age-related changes in TCR beta repertoire diversity, the study relied on deep sequencing normalized with unique cDNA molecular identifiers. The donors were divided into four age groups: young (average roughly 17 years), middle-aged (approximately 42), aged (62) and long-lived (nearly 85). To avoid experimental bias, donors of different ages were distributed randomly across sequencing lanes. Two additional independent replicas of 1 million unique cDNA reads from the same blood draw were analyzed for two donors (one aged 18 to 30 and one aged 80 or older).

Library construction relied on 5' RACE. The data were produced on an Illumina HiSeq 2500. A second roughly 6 to 12 cycle PCR used a sample-barcoded 5' primer and a J-beta primer mix. A unique molecular identifier was introduced onto each TCR beta cDNA molecule by a template-switch 5' adaptor carrying 12 random nucleotides. At least 2.5 million CDR3-containing paired-end reads were obtained from each sample. First-strand cDNA synthesis was performed from all RNA using the Mint cDNA synthesis kit, with priming by a TRBC-specific oligonucleotide. All cDNA was treated with uracil-DNA glycosylase and then went through a first 18-cycle PCR with the universal primers M1SS and BC2_uni_R. In the paper's pipeline: For normalization, 1 million high-quality reads, each with a distinct molecular identifier, were randomly selected from each sample. Reads with shared molecular identifiers were discarded instead of being binned into consensus sequences. CDR3 identification, clonotype clustering and error correction used MiTCR with a Q25 quality threshold and the strictest error-elimination algorithm. Lower-bound total TCR beta diversity was estimated with a nonparametric unseen species model using Euler transformation. TCRdb reran the public reads through fastp at Q25 and MiXCR, keeping productive beta chains. Under each unique CDR3 protein, matching rows form one entry showing the most common genes and DNA. The V and J calls reflect TCRdb's pipeline rather than the authors' work. The sample table shows approximately 1.5 million distinct CDR3 sequences, and approximately 32% are seen once. Around 10% of the sample rests with the top ten.

This clonotype turned up a few times. The antigen this receptor binds is unknown. The sample holds no much larger clone one base away, and base qualities are not on file. The CDR3 numbers 18 residues from cysteine through phenylalanine. Only the CDR3 DNA stays, 54 bases, in frame from base 1. V is shortened by 4 bases, J by 2 bases, and the region joining them spans 18 bases. As encoded in the germline V gene, CDR1 is SGHVS while CDR2 is FQNEAQ. The approximately 41 donors, aged 6 to 90 years, were systemically healthy Caucasian individuals from Russia. Each donor gave ten milliliters of peripheral blood, drawn into EDTA-treated Vacutainer tubes. Ficoll-Paque density-gradient centrifugation was used to isolate PBMCs, with at least 7 million obtained per sample. Total RNA was extracted from PBMCs with Trizol reagent, with at least 5 micrograms obtained per sample. For every donor, flow cytometry on a PBMC aliquot measured the percentage of naive CD45RAhigh/CD27high T cells.

Overall results and qualifications from the work: Compared with the aged group, more naive CD4+ T cells, fewer expanded clones and increased TCR diversity were shown by the long-lived group, suggesting age selection. Estimates of total diversity based on one million sequenced T cells were considered lower bounds and underestimates. Observed TCR beta diversity per million T cells fell roughly linearly with age, and a significant reduction was already apparent by age roughly 40. A strong correlation was found between observed TCR beta diversity and the percentage of naive T cells measured by flow cytometry. Because profiling used bulk unsorted PBMCs, naive and antigen-experienced compartments could not be compared conclusively. Donor CMV infection status was unknown, potentially confounding age-related changes in expanded clonotypes.

This receptor was obtained from a woman in her thirties in good health. What was sequenced was blood. Rearrangement joined TRBV7-8 to TRBJ2-6, with the D call perhaps TRBD1 or TRBD2, each one matching 5 bases. This receptor has the CDR3 CASSSQGVPLPGANVLTF. The sequenced DNA: TGTGCCAGCAGCTCTCAGGGAGTCCCCCTCCCTGGGGCCAACGTCCTGACTTTC.